Presented here are 30 T cell receptor beta chains from one specimen sequenced in a study of CD8+ T cells in alopecia areata. Following extraction, RNA underwent reverse transcription to cDNA, which served as the sequencing template. Sequencing was performed with immunoSEQ multiplex PCR; in TCRdb, only in-frame clones are kept and a portion is missing. There are around 290,000 clones in the sample, none observed a single time. Pooled cells of cutaneous lymph node origin were sorted on CD4, CD8alpha, NKG2D, NKG2ACE and other markers. The sample was CD4+ T cells sorted from a lymph node. These receptors all come from a C3H/HeJ mouse with alopecia areata. This strain has MHC haplotype H2-k.

This clone has a handful of counts. Genes here carry mouse names. The missing CDR3 end, 4 residues past where the read stops, is filled in from the germline J gene. The chain recombines TRBV19 with TRBJ2-7; a possible D gene is TRBD1 (6 bases). This CDR3 contains 14 residues. The germline gives CDR1 FNHDT, CDR2 SITEND (reference sequence). Trimming took off 0 bases at V and 3 bases at J, with 10 bases between the two ends. The part of the CDR3 DNA that was read is TGTGCCAGCAGTATAGGGGGACAAAACTAT. Translation gives CASSIGGQNY. The CDR3 in its entirety is CASSIGGQNYEQYF.

This clone was observed a few times. The genes and germline here are from mouse. Coverage ceases 4 residues before the CDR3 finishes, and the germline J gene fills in the end. Additional DNA sequences in this sample encode the identical CDR3. This chain uses TRBV1 with TRBJ2-3; TRBD2 aligns across 8 bases. CDR1 is NSQYPW, CDR2 LRSPGD, per germline (reference sequence). The J segment lost 0 bases and the V segment lost 3 bases, leaving 2 bases of the junction unmatched. The CDR3 extends over 15 amino acids. The part of the CDR3 DNA that was read is TGCACCTGCAGTGCCGGGGGGGCTAGTGCAGAA. It yields the protein CTCSAGGASAE. The CDR3 in full is CTCSAGGASAETLYF. Complete variable domain (other parts from reference TRBV1 and TRBJ2-3): VTLLEQNPRWRLVPRGQAVNLRCILKNSQYPWMSWYQQDLQKQLQWLFTLRSPGDKEVKSLPGADYLATRVTDTELRLQVANMSQGRTLYCTCSAGGASAETLYFGSGTRLTVL.

A remark on this clone: All gene names here are mouse names. The sequence runs out 4 residues before the end of the CDR3; the remainder is reconstructed from the germline J gene. The chain employs TRBV13-3 and TRBJ2-1; 9 positions match TRBD2. This CDR3 region has 16 residues. J gave up 6 bases and V 0 bases, and 7 bases lay outside the gene matches. The V gene's germline CDR1 is NNHDY and CDR2 SYVADS. The sequenced part of the CDR3 DNA is TGTGCCAGCAGTGATGTGGTGGGGGGGCGCTTTGCT. It is translated as CASSDVVGGRFA. The CDR3 in full is CASSDVVGGRFAEQFF.

This clone appeared a few times. The genes and germline here are from mouse. Coverage ceases 4 residues before the CDR3 finishes, and the germline J gene fills in the end. Other DNA sequences in this specimen translate into the identical CDR3. This chain joins TRBV5 and TRBJ2-7; D might be TRBD2 (6 bases). The germline gives CDR1 LGHNA, CDR2 YNLKQL (reference sequence). The CDR3 is 14 amino acids. V gave up 0 bases and J gave up 2 bases, with 8 bases separating them. CDR3 protein: CASSQDWGPYEQYF. The sequenced part of the CDR3 DNA is TGTGCCAGCAGCCAAGACTGGGGCCCCTAT.

A remark on this clone: The gene names given are mouse names. The DNA ends 4 residues before the CDR3 does, and the rest of the CDR3 is filled in from the germline J gene. The genes are TRBV14 and TRBJ2-4, with TRBD2 matching over 14 bases. Per the germline V gene, CDR1 is SGHDT and CDR2 is FRDEAV. The CDR3 covers 14 residues. The CDR3 reads CASGTGGAQNTLYF. The DNA read from the CDR3 is TGTGCCTCCGGGACTGGGGGGGCGCAGAAC.

There are a few counts of this clone. A much larger clone differs from this one at a single base, so this may be a read error. The genes are named according to mouse. The CDR3 extends 4 residues past the end of the read, so its final part is completed from the germline J gene. The chain joins TRBV13-3 to TRBJ1-1; 7 bases line up with TRBD1. V was pared by 3 bases and J by 0 bases, with 2 bases of the junction left unmatched. This CDR3 is 14 amino acids long. CDR1 is NNHDY, CDR2 SYVADS, per germline. The CDR3: CASSAGTANTEVFF. The DNA read from the CDR3 is TGTGCCAGCAGTGCCGGGACAGCAAACACA.

This clone was observed a handful of times. Mouse gene names and germline throughout. The read ends 4 residues shy of where the CDR3 ends; the end is completed using the germline J gene. The chain has TRBV19 and TRBJ1-1; no clear D. The CDR3 is 11 amino acids. The germline gives CDR1 FNHDT, CDR2 SITEND (reference sequence). The DNA read from the CDR3 is TGTGCCAGCAGTATATACATA. Translation gives CASSIYI. The full CDR3 reads CASSIYIEVFF. The full variable domain, its missing parts supplied by reference TRBV19 and TRBJ1-1, is GGIITQTPKFLIGQEGQKLTLKCQQNFNHDTMYWYRQDSGKGLRLIYYSITENDLQKGDLSEGYDASREKKSSFSLTVTSAQKNEMAVFLCASSIYIEVFFGKGTRLTVV.

This clone has a handful of counts. Here the gene names and germline are mouse. The read terminates 4 residues before the CDR3 end, so the remaining end is supplied by the germline J gene. This chain uses TRBV19 with TRBJ2-2; the match to TRBD2 covers 12 bases. Germline CDR1 FNHDT, CDR2 SITEND (reference sequence). V shed 3 bases and J 2 bases; nucleotides not matched to a gene: 2. This CDR3 has 16 amino acids. CDR3 region: CASSRDWGVNTGQLYF. CDR3 DNA, as far as it was read: TGTGCCAGCAGTAGGGACTGGGGGGTGAACACCGGG.

Turning to this clone: Gene names denote mouse genes. The read comes to an end 4 residues before the CDR3 does, leaving the germline J gene to fill in the end. J is TRBJ1-2 and V is TRBV13-1, with 10 bases aligning to TRBD1. CDR3 length: 15 residues. J was trimmed by 1 base and V by 4 bases; bases with no gene match: 4. CDR1 and CDR2 (germline): NSHNY, SYGAGN. Incomplete CDR3 DNA: TGTGCCAGCAGTCCCGGGACAGGGGAAAACTCC. It is translated as CASSPGTGENS. The complete CDR3 protein is CASSPGTGENSDYTF.

This clone came up a few times. Genes and germline are mouse. The CDR3 extends 4 residues past the end of the read, so its final part is completed from the germline J gene. The chain carries TRBV19 and TRBJ2-3; tentatively, D is TRBD1 (5 bases). Germline CDR1 and CDR2: FNHDT and SITEND (reference sequence). CDR3 size: 18 residues. V lost 0 bases and J lost 0, with 17 bases in between. The CDR3 loop is CASSIDPSPRASAETLYF. The part of the CDR3 DNA that was read is TGTGCCAGCAGTATAGACCCTTCCCCCAGGGCTAGTGCAGAA.

Remarks on this clone: Each gene name is a mouse one. The read terminates 4 residues ahead of where the CDR3 ends, so the germline J gene completes it. V usage is TRBV31 and J usage is TRBJ1-1, with TRBD1 matching 8 bases. The CDR3 runs to 12 residues. CDR1 is GKSSPN and CDR2 is SITVG in the germline V gene. The CDR3 sequence: CAWSPGQAEVFF. The sequenced part of the CDR3 DNA is TGTGCCTGGAGTCCGGGACAGGCA.

This clone was seen more than once but under ten times. Germline and genes here are mouse. Coverage ceases 4 residues before the CDR3 finishes, and the germline J gene fills in the end. The chain joins TRBV13-2 to TRBJ2-2, with 8 bases aligning to TRBD2. The CDR3 covers 14 residues. Unmatched junction bases numbered 2, after V lost 1 base and J lost 6 bases. CDR1 NNHNN and CDR2 SYGAGS come from the germline V gene (reference sequence). CDR3 DNA, as far as it was read: TGTGCCAGCGGTGATCTGGGGGGACCCGGG. Translation gives CASGDLGGPG. In full, the CDR3 is CASGDLGGPGQLYF.

This clone turned up a few times. These gene names are mouse names. Coverage ceases 4 residues before the CDR3 finishes, and the germline J gene fills in the end. V is TRBV19 and J is TRBJ2-7; 10 nucleotides align to TRBD2. There are 13 residues in the CDR3. V was pared by 5 bases and J by 3 bases, with 2 bases of the junction left unmatched. CDR1 is FNHDT, CDR2 SITEND, per germline (reference sequence). CDR3 region: CASSGLGDYEQYF. The sequenced CDR3 bases are TGTGCCAGCAGCGGACTGGGGGACTAT.

In its sample, this clone was seen a few times. Genes and germline are mouse. The read stops 4 residues short of the end of the CDR3; the missing end is completed from the germline J gene. Other DNA sequences within the sample encode an identical CDR3. The chain uses TRBV13-1 and TRBJ2-7; 10 bases fit TRBD2. J gave up 3 bases and V 1 base, and 1 base lay outside the gene matches. Germline CDR1 reads NSHNY; CDR2 reads SYGAGN. The CDR3 has 14 residues. The CDR3 loop is CASSDLGGLYEQYF. Incomplete CDR3 DNA: TGTGCCAGCAGTGATCTGGGGGGGCTCTAT.

Worth noting for this clone: All gene names here are mouse names. The read gets to within 4 residues of the CDR3 end, and the germline J gene fills in the rest. The chain has TRBV19 and TRBJ2-7, with 9 bases lining up with TRBD2. The CDR3 has 14 residues. The J segment lost 3 bases and the V segment lost 2 bases, leaving 3 bases of the junction unmatched. Germline CDR1 reads FNHDT; CDR2 reads SITEND (reference sequence). The CDR3 sequence is CASSMLGGYYEQYF. Partial CDR3 DNA: TGTGCCAGCAGTATGCTGGGGGGGTACTAT.

Note on this clone: Mouse germline and gene names are used. The CDR3 extends 3 residues past the end of the read, so its final part is completed from the germline J gene. Other DNA sequences of this sample code for an identical CDR3. The chain employs TRBV1 and TRBJ1-6; TRBD1 is a possible D gene (5 bases). TRBJ1-6 is noted as an ORF with a role that remains uncertain. Germline assignment: CDR1 NSQYPW and CDR2 LRSPGD (reference sequence). V was cut by 1 base and J by 5 bases, with 6 bases left in between. The CDR3 runs 14 residues. This CDR3 reads CTCSAAGNNSPLYF. The covered CDR3 bases are TGCACCTGCAGTGCAGCAGGGAATAATTCGCCC.

This clone came up a few times. The gene symbols are mouse symbols. The CDR3 end lies 4 residues beyond the end of the read and is filled in from the germline J gene. The gene calls are TRBV31 and TRBJ1-1; 10 bases line up with TRBD1. Germline CDR1 GKSSPN, CDR2 SITVG. The CDR3 extends over 15 amino acids. With 0 bases clipped from V and 4 bases from J, the junction kept 5 bases outside the gene matches. CDR3 loop: CAWSLLGDRGTEVFF. The part of the CDR3 DNA that was read is TGTGCCTGGAGTCTATTAGGGGACAGGGGCACA. Using reference TRBV31 and TRBJ1-1 for the parts outside the CDR3, the full variable domain is AQTIHQWPVAEIKAVGSPLSLGCTIKGKSSPNLYWYWQATGGTLQQLFYSITVGQVESVVQLNLSASRPKDDQFILSTEKLLLSHSGFYLCAWSLLGDRGTEVFFGKGTRLTVV.

To note about this clone: The gene names here belong to mouse. The read comes to an end 4 residues before the CDR3 does, leaving the germline J gene to fill in the end. The same CDR3 can be traced to other DNA sequences in this sample. The chain has TRBV19 and TRBJ1-1; 8 bases agree with TRBD1. This CDR3 has 14 amino acids. V was clipped by 3 bases and J by 0 bases; unmatched bases: 1. CDR1 FNHDT and CDR2 SITEND come from the germline V gene (reference sequence). CDR3 bases read: TGTGCCAGCAGTAGACAGGGGTCAAACACA. Its protein is CASSRQGSNT. Given in full, the CDR3 is CASSRQGSNTEVFF.

A note on this clone: Gene and germline names: mouse. The read stops 4 residues short of the end of the CDR3; the missing end is completed from the germline J gene. Different DNA sequences within this sample yield the same CDR3. The chain is built from TRBV13-2 and TRBJ1-2; 9 nucleotides align to TRBD1. The CDR3 has 15 residues. J gave up 2 bases and V 0 bases, and 2 bases lay outside the gene matches. In germline, CDR1 is NNHNN, CDR2 SYGAGS (reference sequence). CDR3 region: CASGDAGQGNSDYTF. CDR3 DNA (partial): TGTGCCAGCGGTGATGCTGGACAGGGGAACTCC.

This clone came up a few times. The genes and germline here are from mouse. Coverage ceases 4 residues before the CDR3 finishes, and the germline J gene fills in the end. The sample holds other DNA sequences that translate to the same CDR3. The chain has TRBV1 and TRBJ2-4; tentative D call: TRBD2 (5 bases). V shed 5 bases and J shed 0 bases, with 6 bases lying between them. The CDR3 has 13 residues. Germline V gives CDR1 NSQYPW, CDR2 LRSPGD (reference sequence). The CDR3: CTCSWGSQNTLYF. The part of the CDR3 DNA that was read is TGCACCTGCAGTTGGGGTAGTCAAAAC.

On this clone: The germline and genes are mouse ones. Sequencing ends 4 residues short of the CDR3 end; the germline J gene provides the rest. The genes are TRBV14 and TRBJ2-3; 9 bases match TRBD1. This CDR3 has 14 residues. The germline V gene encodes CDR1 SGHDT and CDR2 FRDEAV. The CDR3 DNA, read in part, is TGTGCCAGCAGACCAGGACAGGGGTTAGAA. Its translation is CASRPGQGLE. The full CDR3 protein is CASRPGQGLETLYF.

Notes on this clone: These gene names are mouse names. The CDR3 is cut off 4 residues early in the read; its end comes from the germline J gene. The chain joins TRBV1 to TRBJ1-2, with a tentative D call TRBD1 (6 bases). Looked up from germline, CDR1 is NSQYPW and CDR2 is LRSPGD (reference sequence). Trimming shortened V by 4 bases and J by 1 base, and 10 bases separated the two germline ends. The CDR3 is 14 residues long. The CDR3 here is CTCSDRDINSDYTF. The CDR3 bases that were read are TGCACCTGCAGTGACCGGGACATAAACTCC.

Concerning this clone itself: Mouse gene names and germline throughout. The observed sequence ends 4 residues before the CDR3 terminus, with the missing tail filled in from the germline J gene. The rearrangement links TRBV1 to TRBJ1-2; the D is unclear. The V end was cut by 3 bases, the J end by 0 bases, with 5 bases between. Germline V gene data show CDR1 as NSQYPW and CDR2 as LRSPGD (reference sequence). There are 13 residues in the CDR3. CDR3 DNA, as far as it was read: TGCACCTGCAGTGCCAGAGCAAACTCC. Translating it yields CTCSARANS. The CDR3, in full, reads CTCSARANSDYTF.

Comments on this clone: Gene names follow the mouse nomenclature. The read ends 3 residues before the CDR3 terminus; that terminus is restored from the germline J gene. V usage is TRBV19 and J usage is TRBJ1-6; TRBD1 aligns across 7 bases. TRBJ1-6 is an ORF; its function is uncertain. The J segment lost 9 bases and the V segment lost 3 bases, leaving 3 bases of the junction unmatched. The CDR3 runs to 13 residues. From germline, CDR1 is FNHDT and CDR2 SITEND (reference sequence). The CDR3 region is CASSRQGSSPLYF. Incomplete CDR3 DNA: TGTGCCAGCAGTAGACAGGGTAGTTCGCCC.

This clone showed up just a few times. Any gene name here is a mouse gene name. The read ends 4 residues before the CDR3 terminus; that terminus is restored from the germline J gene. The gene calls are TRBV13-2 and TRBJ2-7, with TRBD2 matching over 9 bases. This CDR3 region has 13 residues. The V and J ends lost 6 bases and 3 bases, in that order; junction bases with no gene match: 4. From germline, CDR1 is NNHNN and CDR2 SYGAGS (reference sequence). The CDR3 here is CASVRLGDYEQYF. Incomplete CDR3 DNA: TGTGCCAGCGTCCGACTGGGGGACTAT.

As concerns this clone: Genes here carry mouse names. The sequenced fragment ends 4 residues before the CDR3 boundary, so the rest is inferred from the germline J gene. The same CDR3 arises from other DNA sequences in this sample as well. The chain couples TRBV31 to TRBJ2-5; possibly TRBD1 for D (5 bases). There are 13 residues in the CDR3. Trimming took 1 base from V and 1 from J, leaving 6 bases between them. The germline V gene encodes CDR1 GKSSPN and CDR2 SITVG. CDR3 bases read: TGTGCCTGGAGTCGAGGGGACCAAGAC. It codes for CAWSRGDQD. The CDR3 reads in full as CAWSRGDQDTQYF.

Points on this clone: Gene names are mouse gene names. The CDR3 end is not reached by the read, which stops 4 residues before it; the germline J gene fills it in. The V gene is TRBV13-3, the J gene TRBJ2-7; no definite D call. CDR1 is NNHDY, CDR2 SYVADS, per germline. The CDR3 length is 12 residues. Partial CDR3 DNA: TGTGCCAGCAGTGAGCACAGATAT. Translating it yields CASSEHRY. The CDR3, in full, reads CASSEHRYEQYF.

Notes on this clone: Germline and genes: mouse. The read ends 4 residues shy of where the CDR3 ends; the end is completed using the germline J gene. The chain employs TRBV13-2 and TRBJ2-3; 8 bases are a match to TRBD1. Per germline, CDR1 NNHNN and CDR2 SYGAGS (reference sequence). J gave up 2 bases and V 1 base, and 6 bases lay outside the gene matches. This CDR3 is built from 16 residues. The part of the CDR3 DNA that was read is TGTGCCAGCGGTGATACCATCAGGGGGCTTGCAGAA. Translated: CASGDTIRGLAE. From start to end, the CDR3 is CASGDTIRGLAETLYF.

This clone was counted only a few times. Gene names denote mouse genes. The read terminates 4 residues before the CDR3 end, so the remaining end is supplied by the germline J gene. The genes are TRBV5 and TRBJ2-2; D possibly matches TRBD1 or TRBD2 (6 bases each). The CDR3 loop spans 13 amino acids. Per germline, CDR1 LGHNA and CDR2 YNLKQL (reference sequence). Trimming pared 3 bases from V and 4 bases from J, leaving 6 bases between. The CDR3 DNA, read in part, is TGTGCCAGCAGCCAGGGGGCCACCGGG. Translating it yields CASSQGATG. The CDR3 in its entirety is CASSQGATGQLYF.

This clone was detected a few times. The germline and genes are mouse ones. Sequencing ends 3 residues short of the CDR3 end; the germline J gene provides the rest. This chain connects TRBV13-1 to TRBJ1-6, with 7 bases identical to TRBD1. TRBJ1-6 belongs to the ORF category, with a function that is uncertain. The CDR3 totals 14 residues. J was trimmed by 8 bases and V by 2 bases; bases with no gene match: 4. The germline V gene has CDR1 NSHNY and CDR2 SYGAGN. CDR3 DNA (partial): TGTGCCAGCAGTGAGAGGGGGCTGTATTCGCCC. Amino acid sequence: CASSERGLYSP. The whole CDR3 reads CASSERGLYSPLYF.